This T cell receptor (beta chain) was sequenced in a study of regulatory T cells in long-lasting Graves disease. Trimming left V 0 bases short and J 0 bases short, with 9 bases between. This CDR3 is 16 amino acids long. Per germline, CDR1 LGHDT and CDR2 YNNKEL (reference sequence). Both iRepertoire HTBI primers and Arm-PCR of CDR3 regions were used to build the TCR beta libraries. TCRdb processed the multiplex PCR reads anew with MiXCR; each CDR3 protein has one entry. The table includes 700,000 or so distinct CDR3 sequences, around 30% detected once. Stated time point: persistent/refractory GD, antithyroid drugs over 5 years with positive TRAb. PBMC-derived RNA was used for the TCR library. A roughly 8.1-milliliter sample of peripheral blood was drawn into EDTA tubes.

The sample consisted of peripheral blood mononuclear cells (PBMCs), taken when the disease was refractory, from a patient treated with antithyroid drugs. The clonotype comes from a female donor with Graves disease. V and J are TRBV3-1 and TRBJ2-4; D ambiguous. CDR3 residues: CASSQDTTIAKNIQYF. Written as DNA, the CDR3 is TGTGCCAGCAGCCAAGACACCACCATAGCCAAAAACATTCAGTACTTC.